The 32 T cell receptor beta chains presented below share a single source sample, sequenced in a study of TIL therapy for anti-PD-1-resistant metastatic lung cancer. This was the immunoSEQ v3 assay. Repertoires were generated with immunoSEQ multiplex PCR, while TCRdb's copy carries only in-frame clones and drops some. This table has 20,000 to 30,000 clones, around 70% appearing once. This sample's time point: pre-treatment sample, taken before nivolumab and TIL therapy. The tumor samples were excised metastases, mostly pleural nodules or supraclavicular lymph nodes. The input for sequencing was tumor tissue, taken at baseline. These receptors all come from a person aged 25-79 years with non-small cell lung cancer.

The genes are TRBV6-4 and TRBJ1-2; 8 positions agree with TRBD1. There are 12 residues in the CDR3. J was trimmed by 10 bases and V by 5 bases; bases with no gene match: 6. The V gene's germline CDR1 is MRHNA and CDR2 SNTAGT. The CDR3 DNA sequence: TGTGCCAGCAGTAACCGGGACAGGTACTACACCTTC. Translation gives CASSNRDRYYTF.

The chain couples TRBV4-3 to TRBJ1-2, with 8 bases identical to TRBD1. The length of the CDR3 is 15 residues. Germline values: CDR1 LGHNA, CDR2 YSLEER. After removal of 4 bases from V and 3 bases from J, the junction contained 7 bases not matched to a gene. The CDR3 is CASSLKAGGDYGYTF. CDR3 nucleotides: TGCGCCAGCAGCCTCAAAGCAGGGGGCGACTATGGCTACACCTTC.

The chain carries TRBV10-3 and TRBJ2-5, with D hard to call. Germline loops: CDR1 ENHRY, CDR2 SYGVKD. The CDR3 extends over 13 amino acids. V lost 6 bases to trimming and J lost 2 bases, with 10 bases between them. The CDR3 DNA reads as TGTGCCATCAGAGGCGGTGGGCAAGAGACCCAGTACTTC. It specifies CAIRGGGQETQYF.

The V gene is TRBV7-2, the J gene TRBJ2-3; either TRBD1 or TRBD2 may supply D (6 bases each). CDR3 length: 14 residues. The germline CDR1 and CDR2 sequences are SGHTA and FQGNSA. Trimming left V 6 bases short and J 0 bases short, with 10 bases between. The CDR3 loop is CASSPGASTDTQYF. CDR3 bases: TGTGCCAGCAGTCCGGGGGCTAGCACAGATACGCAGTATTTT.

This clone has only a few counts. The chain recombines TRBV21-1 with TRBJ1-2. TRBV21-1 is classified as a pseudogene. The CDR3 runs to 12 residues. CDR3 DNA: TGTGCCAGCAACAAAGGGGCGGATGGCTACACCTTC. It yields the protein CASNKGADGYTF.

V usage is TRBV5-4 and J usage is TRBJ2-2; 7 bases are shared with TRBD2. The CDR3 length is 16 residues. Germline V lookup: CDR1 SGHNT, CDR2 YYREEE (reference sequence). J lost 9 bases, V lost 0 bases, and 11 bases had no gene match. The CDR3 DNA reads TGTGCCAGCAGCTTGGAGCCTAGCGGTCCGACCCGGGAGCTGTTTTTT. Protein product: CASSLEPSGPTRELFF.

CDR3 coding DNA: TGTGCCAGCACCGAAGGACAGTTACCCTACGAGCAGTACTTC. Translating it yields CASTEGQLPYEQYF. The rearrangement joins TRBV28 to TRBJ2-7; D may be TRBD1 (6 bases). The CDR3 is 14 amino acids. Trimming pared 7 bases from V and 2 bases from J, leaving 15 bases between. Germline-derived CDR1 and CDR2 are MDHEN and SYDVKM.

The chain carries TRBV5-1 and TRBJ1-4, with D perhaps TRBD1 (5 bases). Germline V gives CDR1 SGHRS, CDR2 YFSETQ. The CDR3 contains 14 residues. The V end was cut by 2 bases, the J end by 3 bases, with 8 bases between. The CDR3 sequence: CASSFGAANEKLFF. The CDR3 DNA reads as TGCGCCAGCAGCTTTGGGGCGGCTAATGAAAAACTGTTTTTT.

The chain carries TRBV2 and TRBJ1-4, with 7 bases matching TRBD1. There are 15 residues in the CDR3. Germline values: CDR1 SNHLY, CDR2 FYNNEI. V was pared by 8 bases and J by 0 bases, with 6 bases of the junction left unmatched. The CDR3 protein is CASHRGSATNEKLFF. The CDR3 DNA follows: TGTGCCAGCCACAGGGGCTCTGCAACTAATGAAAAACTGTTTTTT. Based on the CDR3 plus reference TRBV2 and TRBJ1-4, the full variable domain is EPEVTQTPSHQVTQMGQEVILRCVPISNHLYFYWYRQILGQKVEFLVSFYNNEISEKSEIFDDQFSVERPDGSNFTLKIRSTKLEDSAMYFCASHRGSATNEKLFFGSGTQLSVL.

J is TRBJ2-7 and V is TRBV6-5; D possibly corresponds to TRBD2 (6 bases). Germline V lookup: CDR1 MNHEY, CDR2 SVGAGI. This CDR3 region has 13 residues. Trimming stripped 4 bases from V and 5 bases from J, with 12 bases between. The CDR3 is CASSWQGGDEQYF. CDR3 nucleotide sequence: TGTGCCAGCAGTTGGCAGGGCGGGGACGAGCAGTACTTC.

The chain links TRBV27 to TRBJ2-2; no clear D gene. Per germline, CDR1 MNHEY and CDR2 SMNVEV (reference sequence). CDR3 size: 16 residues. The V gene lost 0 bases and the J gene lost 4 bases, with 12 bases spanning the gap. CDR3 amino acids: CASSLSPRSSTGELFF. The CDR3 DNA reads as TGTGCCAGCAGTTTATCCCCCCGGTCTTCCACCGGGGAGCTGTTTTTT.

This clone is a singleton in its sample. V usage is TRBV18 and J usage is TRBJ1-2, with TRBD1 as a possible D gene (6 bases). Germline CDR1 KGHSH, CDR2 LQKENI. The V gene lost 1 base and the J gene lost 1 base, with 16 bases spanning the gap. This CDR3 comprises 17 residues. The CDR3 is CASSPLFLTGDNYGYTF. Written as DNA, the CDR3 is TGTGCCAGCTCACCACTTTTCCTGACAGGAGATAACTATGGCTACACCTTC.

This clone has only one observation. CDR3 protein: CASRETGMGGYTF. The CDR3 DNA reads as TGTGCCAGCAGGGAGACAGGGATGGGTGGCTACACCTTC. V gene TRBV2 combines with J gene TRBJ1-2; 7 bases are shared with TRBD1. The V segment lost 6 bases and the J segment 7 bases; nucleotides outside the gene matches: 8. The CDR3 is made up of 13 amino acids. The germline V gene encodes CDR1 SNHLY and CDR2 FYNNEI.

This chain links TRBV10-3 with TRBJ2-1; 8 bases agree with TRBD2. The germline gives CDR1 ENHRY, CDR2 SYGVKD. V was pared by 3 bases and J by 7 bases, with 5 bases of the junction left unmatched. The CDR3 has 14 residues. CDR3 sequence (DNA): TGTGCCATCAGTGACGCCGGGACTAGGAATGAGCAGTTCTTC. Encoded protein: CAISDAGTRNEQFF.

This rearrangement joins TRBV7-2 to TRBJ2-3; D gene ambiguous. The CDR3 runs 16 residues. V lost 5 bases and J 5 bases, leaving 20 bases between the germline ends. The V gene's germline CDR1 is SGHTA and CDR2 FQGNSA. DNA for the CDR3: TGTGCCAGCAGCCCCAGGCTCTCGGGCGGCCTAGATACGCAGTATTTT. Encoded protein: CASSPRLSGGLDTQYF.

The rearrangement joins TRBV11-2 to TRBJ2-1; 15 bases are a match to TRBD2. The CDR3 totals 17 residues. Germline V CDR1 and CDR2: SGHAT, FQNNGV. Trimming removed 4 bases from V and 3 bases from J; junction bases left unmatched: 4. CDR3 in DNA: TGTGCCAGCAGCTCACCGGGACTAGCGGGGGGCTACAATGAGCAGTTCTTC. This sequence encodes CASSSPGLAGGYNEQFF.

V is TRBV19 and J is TRBJ1-1; maybe TRBD1 (6 bases). This CDR3 is built from 16 residues. Trimming removed 8 bases at V and 1 base at J, with 20 bases between. Germline V gives CDR1 LNHDA, CDR2 SQIVND (reference sequence). The CDR3 bases are TGTGCCAGTGGGACCCAGGGGTCCTTGGGGAACACTGAAGCTTTCTTT. This encodes CASGTQGSLGNTEAFF.

The chain combines TRBV7-3 with TRBJ1-1; 7 bases map to TRBD1. This CDR3 has 16 residues. Germline values: CDR1 SGHTA, CDR2 FQGTGA. V shed 3 bases, J shed 0 bases, and the junction held 7 bases outside the gene matches. CDR3 residues: CASSFLTGPMNTEAFF. Here the CDR3 DNA reads TGTGCCAGCAGCTTCTTGACAGGGCCAATGAACACTGAAGCTTTCTTT. The whole variable domain, filled in from reference TRBV7-3 and TRBJ1-1, reads GAGVSQTPSNKVTEKGKYVELRCDPISGHTALYWYRQSLGQGPEFLIYFQGTGAADDSGLPNDRFFAVRPEGSVSTLKIQRTERGDSAVYLCASSFLTGPMNTEAFFGQGTRLTVV.

The genes are TRBV29-1 and TRBJ1-5, with 8 positions matching TRBD1. The CDR3 totals 13 residues. Germline V gives CDR1 SQVTM, CDR2 ANQGSEA. V shed 6 bases and J 4 bases; nucleotides not matched to a gene: 5. CDR3 sequence reads: CSVGQGPNQPQHF. As DNA, the CDR3 is TGCAGCGTCGGACAGGGACCTAATCAGCCCCAGCATTTT.

This chain links TRBV7-6 with TRBJ1-2, with a tentative D call TRBD1 (5 bases). The V and J ends lost 5 bases and 8 bases respectively, with 18 bases between them. This CDR3 spans 14 amino acids. The germline V gene has CDR1 SGHVS and CDR2 FNYEAQ. CDR3 sequence reads: CASSGGGVGSGYTF. The CDR3 bases are TGTGCCAGCAGCGGCGGAGGGGTGGGAAGCGGCTACACCTTC.

The J gene is TRBJ1-1, the V gene TRBV2; D unresolved. The CDR3 length is 14 residues. CDR1 SNHLY and CDR2 FYNNEI come from the germline V gene. Trimming shortened V by 2 bases and J by 4 bases, and 11 bases separated the two germline ends. The CDR3 region has the DNA TGTGCCAGCAGTGAACTGGCGTTCGGCACTGAAGCTTTCTTT. Translation: CASSELAFGTEAFF.

This clone was recorded only once. The chain uses TRBV18 and TRBJ1-3; D is unresolved. Germline values: CDR1 KGHSH, CDR2 LQKENI. The CDR3 contains 15 residues. Trimming stripped 3 bases from V and 0 bases from J, with 9 bases between. The CDR3 DNA follows: TGTGCCAGCTCACCTCAGCCGGGCTCTGGAAACACCATATATTTT. Protein: CASSPQPGSGNTIYF.

This chain joins TRBV6-1 and TRBJ2-7; 8 bases fit TRBD2. The CDR3 runs to 13 residues. CDR1 MNHNS and CDR2 SASEGT come from the germline V gene. V was pared by 5 bases and J by 7 bases, with 7 bases of the junction left unmatched. The CDR3 is CASSLLTSVEQYF. The CDR3 bases are TGTGCCAGCAGTTTACTGACTAGCGTGGAGCAGTACTTC.

In this sample, this clone turned up once. V gene TRBV5-1 combines with J gene TRBJ2-1; tentatively, D is TRBD2 (5 bases). The CDR3 consists of 16 residues. The V end lost 1 base, the J end lost 6 bases, and 17 bases lay between the germline ends. Germline CDR1 and CDR2: SGHRS and YFSETQ. This CDR3 is CASSLSASAGTNEQFF. For the CDR3, the DNA is TGCGCCAGCAGCTTGAGCGCCAGCGCGGGTACCAATGAGCAGTTCTTC.

The chain recombines TRBV4-3 with TRBJ2-1, with D tentatively TRBD1 (6 bases). This CDR3 has 13 residues. The germline gives CDR1 LGHNA, CDR2 YSLEER. Trimming removed 0 bases from V and 10 bases from J, with 10 bases in between. The CDR3 DNA is TGCGCCAGCAGCCAAGATGGGGGCAGCGAGCAGTTCTTC. Translating gives CASSQDGGSEQFF.

V gene TRBV10-3 combines with J gene TRBJ2-7; 11 bases align to TRBD1. The V gene end was trimmed by 4 bases and the J gene end by 2 bases; junction bases not matched to a gene: 4. The CDR3 is 15 amino acids. Germline assignment: CDR1 ENHRY and CDR2 SYGVKD. DNA of the CDR3: TGTGCCATCAGTGCGGGGACAGGGGGGCCCTACGAGCAGTACTTC. This encodes CAISAGTGGPYEQYF.

The genes are TRBV25-1 and TRBJ1-4, with D possibly TRBD1 on 6 matching bases. Germline V lookup: CDR1 MGHDK, CDR2 SYGVNS. Trimming left V 3 bases short and J 5 bases short, with 10 bases between. There are 14 residues in the CDR3. Here the CDR3 reads CASSEGGNNEKLFF. CDR3 in DNA: TGTGCCAGCAGTGAGGGGGGCAACAATGAAAAACTGTTTTTT.

As concerns this clone: The junction shows a germline mismatch at one end, possibly a read error. This chain connects TRBV7-2 to TRBJ2-5; the D is unclear. Germline V gene sequence: CDR1 SGHTA, CDR2 FQGNSA. The CDR3 has 14 residues. The chain's CDR3 is CASSPSTRQGTQYF. CDR3 in DNA: TGCGCCAGCAGCCCATCCACTCGCCAAGGGACCCAGTACTTC.

The CDR3 sequence is CASTLGLRSGNQPQHF. CDR3 DNA sequence: TGTGCCAGCACCCTAGGGTTACGGTCTGGCAATCAGCCCCAGCATTTT. The chain links TRBV6-8 to TRBJ1-5, with D unclear. The germline gives CDR1 MNHGY, CDR2 SAAAGT. Trimming shortened V by 7 bases and J by 2 bases, and 18 bases separated the two germline ends. This CDR3 is 16 amino acids long.

This sequence joins TRBV5-4 and TRBJ2-5; D remains ambiguous. The end of the DNA is better explained by TRBJ2-7, so the J call may be wrong. Per the germline V gene, CDR1 is SGHNT and CDR2 is YYREEE (reference sequence). The CDR3 is 11 amino acids. CDR3 sequence (DNA): TGTGCCAGCAGCTTCACTAACGAGCAGTACTTC. Its protein is CASSFTNEQYF.

Only one count was recorded for this clone. The gene calls are TRBV5-1 and TRBJ1-5; TRBD1 agrees at 7 bases. Germline trimming cut 5 bases from V and 4 bases from J; bases unmatched to any gene: 6. Germline V lookup: CDR1 SGHRS, CDR2 YFSETQ. The CDR3 contains 14 residues. The CDR3 loop reads CASSAQGGNQPQHF. The CDR3 DNA follows: TGCGCCAGCAGTGCTCAGGGGGGTAATCAGCCCCAGCATTTT.

In DNA form, the CDR3 reads TGTGCCAGCGAAAGACAGAACAATGAGCAGTTCTTC. Residues: CASERQNNEQFF. The gene calls are TRBV7-2 and TRBJ2-1; possibly TRBD1 for D (5 bases). CDR1 SGHTA and CDR2 FQGNSA come from the germline V gene. The CDR3 sequence is 12 residues long. The V end was cut by 8 bases, the J end by 5 bases, with 10 bases between. The full variable domain, its missing parts supplied by reference TRBV7-2 and TRBJ2-1, is GAGVSQSPSNKVTEKGKDVELRCDPISGHTALYWYRQSLGQGLEFLIYFQGNSAPDKSGLPSDRFSAERTGGSVSTLTIQRTQQEDSAVYLCASERQNNEQFFGPGTRLTVL.